A selection of T cell receptor beta chains follows, all from one sample in a study of response to subunit inactivated influenza vaccine. TCRdb analysed the RT-PCR reads with MiXCR anew, one entry per CDR3 protein. The repertoire holds around 200,000 distinct CDR3 sequences, nearly 9.5% seen once, with 11% in the top ten. This specimen was non-naive T cells sorted from PBMCs, taken on the day of vaccination. These TCRs come from a man aged 45-60 years who received an inactivated influenza vaccine. Each CDR3 is given with its conserved first and last residue. Each record gives: CDR3 length, D gene, J gene, clone size, V gene, CDR3 DNA, CDR3 protein. D genes are given only for firm matches. Some rows mark clone size as missing; the rest say once, few, many or name a class of expanded clone.

cdr3_length: 14
d_call: TRBD1
j_call: TRBJ2-1
clone_size: -
v_call: TRBV6-1
cdr3_nt: TGTGCCAGCAGGGGACAGGTCTTCGATAATGAGCAGTTCTTC
cdr3_aa: CASRGQVFDNEQFF

cdr3_length: 13
d_call: -
j_call: TRBJ2-2
clone_size: few
v_call: TRBV7-7
cdr3_nt: TGTGCTAGCAGCTCTCCAGGGCGAGGGGAGCTGTTTTTT
cdr3_aa: CASSSPGRGELFF

cdr3_length: 15
d_call: -
j_call: TRBJ1-6
clone_size: -
v_call: TRBV28
cdr3_nt: TGTGCCAGCACCCGCCCGACATGCTTAAATTCACCCCTCCACTTT
cdr3_aa: CASTRPTCLNSPLHF

cdr3_length: 17
d_call: TRBD2
j_call: TRBJ2-1
clone_size: few
v_call: TRBV4-1
cdr3_nt: TGCGCCAGCAGCAAAAGCGGACTAGCGGGAAAATACAATGAGCAGTTCTTC
cdr3_aa: CASSKSGLAGKYNEQFF

cdr3_length: 16
d_call: -
j_call: TRBJ1-5
clone_size: few
v_call: TRBV7-9
cdr3_nt: TGTGCCAGCAGCTTAACGGCAGGTGACAGCAATCAGCCCCAGCATTTT
cdr3_aa: CASSLTAGDSNQPQHF

cdr3_length: 15
d_call: -
j_call: TRBJ2-5
clone_size: -
v_call: TRBV3-1
cdr3_nt: TGTGCCAGCAGCCAACCGGGGACCGACCAAGAGACCCAGTACTTC
cdr3_aa: CASSQPGTDQETQYF

cdr3_length: 15
d_call: -
j_call: TRBJ2-1
clone_size: many
v_call: TRBV12-3/TRBV12-4
cdr3_nt: TGTGCCAGCAGTTTAGGGGATCCCTCCTACAATGAGCAGTTCTTC
cdr3_aa: CASSLGDPSYNEQFF

cdr3_length: 12
d_call: -
j_call: TRBJ1-1
clone_size: -
v_call: TRBV3-1
cdr3_nt: TGTGCCAGCAGCCAAGAGGGCTACCGGGCTTTCTTT
cdr3_aa: CASSQEGYRAFF

cdr3_length: 13
d_call: -
j_call: TRBJ1-2
clone_size: few
v_call: TRBV20-1
cdr3_nt: TGCAGTGCTAGGTTGTCACTGGACTATGGCTACACCTTC
cdr3_aa: CSARLSLDYGYTF

cdr3_length: 16
d_call: -
j_call: TRBJ2-1
clone_size: -
v_call: TRBV19
cdr3_nt: TGTGCCAGTAATTCAATCCTGGGAGAGCATTACAATGAGCAGTTCTTC
cdr3_aa: CASNSILGEHYNEQFF

cdr3_length: 15
d_call: -
j_call: TRBJ1-2
clone_size: few
v_call: TRBV7-2
cdr3_nt: TGTGCCAGCAGCTTAGTGCCGGAGGTACCATATGGCTACACCTTC
cdr3_aa: CASSLVPEVPYGYTF

cdr3_length: 15
d_call: -
j_call: TRBJ2-7
clone_size: -
v_call: TRBV11-2
cdr3_nt: TGTGCCAGCAGCTTAGAATCAGGTTACCCCTACGAGCAGTACTTC
cdr3_aa: CASSLESGYPYEQYF

cdr3_length: 13
d_call: -
j_call: TRBJ2-3
clone_size: many
v_call: TRBV5-1
cdr3_nt: TGCGCCAGCAGGTTGGGTAGCACAGATACGCAGTATTTT
cdr3_aa: CASRLGSTDTQYF

cdr3_length: 16
d_call: -
j_call: TRBJ1-1
clone_size: few
v_call: TRBV4-3
cdr3_nt: TGCGCCAGCAGCCAAGATTATTGGGGTCGGGACACTGAAGCTTTCTTT
cdr3_aa: CASSQDYWGRDTEAFF

cdr3_length: 13
d_call: -
j_call: TRBJ1-1
clone_size: many
v_call: TRBV29-1
cdr3_nt: TGCAGCGTTGATAGCAGGGGAAACACTGAAGCTTTCTTT
cdr3_aa: CSVDSRGNTEAFF

cdr3_length: 18
d_call: -
j_call: TRBJ2-6
clone_size: many
v_call: TRBV5-1
cdr3_nt: TGCGCCAGCAGCCCCCTGGTACGGGGAAGCTCTGGGGCCAACGTCCTGACTTTC
cdr3_aa: CASSPLVRGSSGANVLTF

cdr3_length: 16
d_call: TRBD2
j_call: TRBJ2-1
clone_size: few
v_call: TRBV3-1
cdr3_nt: TGTGCCAGCAGCCCCCGGGGGAGGGGCACCTACAATGAGCAGTTCTTC
cdr3_aa: CASSPRGRGTYNEQFF

cdr3_length: 14
d_call: -
j_call: TRBJ2-7
clone_size: -
v_call: TRBV7-6
cdr3_nt: TGTGCCAGCAGCTTAGAAGCAGGGCAGGGCGAGCAGTACTTC
cdr3_aa: CASSLEAGQGEQYF

cdr3_length: 18
d_call: -
j_call: TRBJ2-1
clone_size: -
v_call: TRBV3-2
cdr3_nt: TGTACCAGTCATAGGGGGGTCAAGCGGGCCCTCACCTACAATGAGCAGTTCTTC
cdr3_aa: CTSHRGVKRALTYNEQFF

cdr3_length: 13
d_call: TRBD1
j_call: TRBJ1-5
clone_size: many
v_call: TRBV28
cdr3_nt: TGTGCCAGCAGGGACAGGGCCCATCAGCCCCAGCATTTT
cdr3_aa: CASRDRAHQPQHF

cdr3_length: 15
d_call: -
j_call: TRBJ2-6
clone_size: -
v_call: TRBV6-2/TRBV6-3
cdr3_nt: TGTGCCAGCAGCCCCGGGGCAGTCGGGGCCAACGTCCTGACTTTC
cdr3_aa: CASSPGAVGANVLTF

cdr3_length: 15
d_call: TRBD2
j_call: TRBJ2-5
clone_size: few
v_call: TRBV5-1
cdr3_nt: TGCGCCAGCAGCTTAATAAGCGGGGGTGAAGAGACCCAGTACTTC
cdr3_aa: CASSLISGGEETQYF

cdr3_length: 13
d_call: -
j_call: TRBJ1-1
clone_size: many
v_call: TRBV7-9
cdr3_nt: TGTGCCAGCAGCCCTCATATGAACACTGAAGCTTTCTTT
cdr3_aa: CASSPHMNTEAFF

cdr3_length: 15
d_call: -
j_call: TRBJ2-1
clone_size: -
v_call: TRBV9
cdr3_nt: TGTGCCAGCAGCCCCCACCAGGTAACCTACAATGAGCAGTTCTTC
cdr3_aa: CASSPHQVTYNEQFF

cdr3_length: 17
d_call: TRBD2
j_call: TRBJ2-3
clone_size: many
v_call: TRBV7-9
cdr3_nt: TGTGCCAGCAGCTTCACAGCACTAGCGGGATTCACAGATACGCAGTATTTT
cdr3_aa: CASSFTALAGFTDTQYF

cdr3_length: 16
d_call: TRBD2
j_call: TRBJ2-3
clone_size: -
v_call: TRBV5-1
cdr3_nt: TGCGCCAGCAGCTTGGATAAGCGGGGGGGCACAGATACGCAGTATTTT
cdr3_aa: CASSLDKRGGTDTQYF

cdr3_length: 13
d_call: -
j_call: TRBJ2-7
clone_size: many
v_call: TRBV20-1
cdr3_nt: TGCAGTGCTAGAGATGGTGGAACATACGAGCAGTACTTC
cdr3_aa: CSARDGGTYEQYF

cdr3_length: 13
d_call: -
j_call: TRBJ1-1
clone_size: few
v_call: TRBV20-1
cdr3_nt: TGCAGTGCTAGAGATGGGCGGAACACTGAAGCTTTCTTT
cdr3_aa: CSARDGRNTEAFF

cdr3_length: 16
d_call: TRBD1
j_call: TRBJ2-3
clone_size: -
v_call: TRBV29-1
cdr3_nt: TGCAGCGTCAGGGGGCCAGCAACAACTAGCACAGATACGCAGTATTTT
cdr3_aa: CSVRGPATTSTDTQYF